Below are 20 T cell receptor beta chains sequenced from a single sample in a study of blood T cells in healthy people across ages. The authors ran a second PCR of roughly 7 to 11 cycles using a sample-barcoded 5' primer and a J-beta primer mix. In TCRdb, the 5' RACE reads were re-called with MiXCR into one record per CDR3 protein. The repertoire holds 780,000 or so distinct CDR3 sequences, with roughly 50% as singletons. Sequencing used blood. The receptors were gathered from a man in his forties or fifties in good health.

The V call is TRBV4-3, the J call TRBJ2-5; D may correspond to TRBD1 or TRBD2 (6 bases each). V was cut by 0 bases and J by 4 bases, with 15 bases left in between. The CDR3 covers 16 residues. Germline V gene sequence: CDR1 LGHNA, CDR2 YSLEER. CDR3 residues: CASSQDISGALETQYF. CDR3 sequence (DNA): TGCGCCAGCAGCCAAGATATTTCGGGGGCACTAGAGACCCAGTACTTC.

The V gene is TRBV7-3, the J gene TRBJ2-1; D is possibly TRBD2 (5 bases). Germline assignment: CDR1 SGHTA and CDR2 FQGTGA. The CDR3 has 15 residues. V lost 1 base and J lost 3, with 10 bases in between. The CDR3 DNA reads TGTGCCAGCAGCTTAAGAAGAGGACTCTACAATGAGCAGTTCTTC. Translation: CASSLRRGLYNEQFF.

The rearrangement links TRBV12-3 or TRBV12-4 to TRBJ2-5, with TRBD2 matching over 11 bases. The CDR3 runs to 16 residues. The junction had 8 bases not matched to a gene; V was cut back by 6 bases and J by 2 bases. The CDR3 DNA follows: TGTGCCAGCAGACCTCAGAGACTAGCGGGGCAAGAGACCCAGTACTTC. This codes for CASRPQRLAGQETQYF.

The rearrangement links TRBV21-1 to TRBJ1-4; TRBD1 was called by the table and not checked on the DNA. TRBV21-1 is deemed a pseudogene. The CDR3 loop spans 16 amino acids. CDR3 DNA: TGTGCCAGCAGCTCACGAACAGGGTTAGCGAACCCGGCCCTGTTTTTT. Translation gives CASSSRTGLANPALFF.

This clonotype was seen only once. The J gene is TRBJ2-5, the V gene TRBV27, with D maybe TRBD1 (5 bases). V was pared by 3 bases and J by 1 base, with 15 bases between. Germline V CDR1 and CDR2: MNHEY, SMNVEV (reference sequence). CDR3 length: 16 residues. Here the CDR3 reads CASSFFPDNSQETQYF. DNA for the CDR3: TGTGCCAGCAGTTTTTTCCCGGACAATTCCCAAGAGACCCAGTACTTC.

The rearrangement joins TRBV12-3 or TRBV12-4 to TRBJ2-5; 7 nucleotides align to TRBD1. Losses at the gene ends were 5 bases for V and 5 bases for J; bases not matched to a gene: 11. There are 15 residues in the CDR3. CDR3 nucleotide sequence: TGTGCCAGCAGTGCCACACGACAGGGATTGGAGACCCAGTACTTC. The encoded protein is CASSATRQGLETQYF.

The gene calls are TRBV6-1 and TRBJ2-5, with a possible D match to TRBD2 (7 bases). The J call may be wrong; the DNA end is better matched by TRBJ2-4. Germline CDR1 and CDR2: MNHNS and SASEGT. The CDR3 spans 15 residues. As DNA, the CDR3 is TGTGCCAGCACCAACGAGGGGGGGTATAAAAACATTCAGTACTTC. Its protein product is CASTNEGGYKNIQYF.

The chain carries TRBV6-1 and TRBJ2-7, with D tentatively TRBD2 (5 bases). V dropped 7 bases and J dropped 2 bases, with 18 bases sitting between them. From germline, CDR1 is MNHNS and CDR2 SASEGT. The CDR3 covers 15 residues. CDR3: CASIGLQMHPYEQYF. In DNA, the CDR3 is TGTGCCAGCATTGGACTGCAGATGCACCCCTACGAGCAGTACTTC.

CDR3 coding DNA: TGCAGCGGGGACCGGGGAGGTATGGAGACCCAGTACTTC. Protein product: CSGDRGGMETQYF. V gene TRBV29-1 combines with J gene TRBJ2-5; weak D call: TRBD2 (6 bases). V gave up 7 bases and J gave up 5 bases, with 17 bases separating them. This CDR3 spans 13 amino acids. Looked up from germline, CDR1 is SQVTM and CDR2 is ANQGSEA. The full variable domain, in which reference TRBV29-1 and TRBJ2-5 provide the parts outside the CDR3, is SAVISQKPSRDICQRGTSLTIQCQVDSQVTMMFWYRQQPGQSLTLIATANQGSEATYESGFVIDKFPISRPNLTFSTLTVSNMSPEDSSIYLCSGDRGGMETQYFGPGTRLLVL.

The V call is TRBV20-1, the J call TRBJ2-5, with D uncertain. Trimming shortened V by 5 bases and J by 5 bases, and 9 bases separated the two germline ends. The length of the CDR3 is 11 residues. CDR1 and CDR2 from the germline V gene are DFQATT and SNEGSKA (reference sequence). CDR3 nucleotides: TGCAGTGCTTGGGCCAGGGAGACCCAGTACTTC. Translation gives CSAWARETQYF.

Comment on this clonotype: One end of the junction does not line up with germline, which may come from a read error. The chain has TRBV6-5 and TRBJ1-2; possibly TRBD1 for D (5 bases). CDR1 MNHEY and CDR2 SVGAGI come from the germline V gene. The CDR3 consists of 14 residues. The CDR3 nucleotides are TGTGCCAGCAGCTACTCCGTCAGGGTCTATGGCTACACCTTC. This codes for CASSYSVRVYGYTF.

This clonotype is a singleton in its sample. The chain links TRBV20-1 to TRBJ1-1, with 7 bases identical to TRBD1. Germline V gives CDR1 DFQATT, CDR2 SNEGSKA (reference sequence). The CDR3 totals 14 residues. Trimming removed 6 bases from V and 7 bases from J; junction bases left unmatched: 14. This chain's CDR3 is CSARQGEGLGEAFF. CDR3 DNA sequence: TGCAGTGCCCGGCAGGGGGAAGGTTTAGGTGAAGCTTTCTTT.

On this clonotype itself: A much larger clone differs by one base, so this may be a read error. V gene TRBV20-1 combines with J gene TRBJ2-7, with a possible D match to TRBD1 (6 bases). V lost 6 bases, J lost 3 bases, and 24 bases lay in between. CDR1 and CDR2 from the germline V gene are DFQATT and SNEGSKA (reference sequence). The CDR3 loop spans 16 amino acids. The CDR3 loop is CSAQTTQGRSYYEQYF. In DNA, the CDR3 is TGCAGTGCGCAAACCACACAGGGCCGGTCCTACTACGAGCAGTACTTC.

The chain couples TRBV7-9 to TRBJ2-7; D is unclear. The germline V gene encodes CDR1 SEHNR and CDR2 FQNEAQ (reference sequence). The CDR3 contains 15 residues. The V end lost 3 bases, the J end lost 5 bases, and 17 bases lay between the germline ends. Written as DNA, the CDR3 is TGTGCCAGCAGCTTCCTACAAGGGAAGGGCCACGAGCAGTACTTC. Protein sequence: CASSFLQGKGHEQYF.

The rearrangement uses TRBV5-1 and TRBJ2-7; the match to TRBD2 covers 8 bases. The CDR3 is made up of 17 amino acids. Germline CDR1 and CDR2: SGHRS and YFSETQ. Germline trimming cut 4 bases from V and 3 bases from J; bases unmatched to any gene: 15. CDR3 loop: CASSAIPKLAENYEQYF. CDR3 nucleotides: TGCGCCAGCAGCGCCATTCCTAAACTAGCGGAGAACTACGAGCAGTACTTC.

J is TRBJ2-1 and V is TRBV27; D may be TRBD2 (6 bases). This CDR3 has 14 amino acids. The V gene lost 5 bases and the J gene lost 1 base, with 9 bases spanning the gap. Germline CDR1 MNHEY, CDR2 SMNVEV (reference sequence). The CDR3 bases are TGTGCCAGCAGTAGTGGGACTTCCTACAATGAGCAGTTCTTC. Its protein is CASSSGTSYNEQFF.

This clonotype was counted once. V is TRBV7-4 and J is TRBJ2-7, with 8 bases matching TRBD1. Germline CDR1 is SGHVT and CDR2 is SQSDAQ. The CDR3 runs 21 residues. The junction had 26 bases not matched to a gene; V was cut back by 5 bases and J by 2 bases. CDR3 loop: CASSPRDRPSTEGPGAYEQYF. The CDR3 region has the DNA TGTGCCAGCAGCCCGAGGGACAGGCCCTCAACGGAGGGGCCTGGGGCCTACGAGCAGTACTTC. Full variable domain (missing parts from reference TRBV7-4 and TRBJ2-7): GAGVSQSPRYKVAKRGRDVALRCDSISGHVTLYWYRQTLGQGSEVLTYSQSDAQRDKSGRPSGRFSAERPERSVSTLKIQRTEQGDSAVYLCASSPRDRPSTEGPGAYEQYFGPGTRLTVT.

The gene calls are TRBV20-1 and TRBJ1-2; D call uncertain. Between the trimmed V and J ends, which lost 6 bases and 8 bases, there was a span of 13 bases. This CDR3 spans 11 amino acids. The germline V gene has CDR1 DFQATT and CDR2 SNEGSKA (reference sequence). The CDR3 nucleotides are TGCAGTGCACCACCCGAGCGGGGCTACACCTTC. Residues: CSAPPERGYTF.

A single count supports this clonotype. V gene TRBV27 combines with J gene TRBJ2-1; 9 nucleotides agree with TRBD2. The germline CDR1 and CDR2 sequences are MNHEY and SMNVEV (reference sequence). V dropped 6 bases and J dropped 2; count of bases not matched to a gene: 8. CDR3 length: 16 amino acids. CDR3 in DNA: TGTGCCAGCAGCCGACGGGGCGGGGGGGCCTACAATGAGCAGTTCTTC. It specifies CASSRRGGGAYNEQFF.

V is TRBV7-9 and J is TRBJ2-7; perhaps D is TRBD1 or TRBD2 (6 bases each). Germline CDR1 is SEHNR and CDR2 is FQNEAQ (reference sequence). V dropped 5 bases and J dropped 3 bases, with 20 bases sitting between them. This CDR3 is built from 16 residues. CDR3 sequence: CASSLGGVGLHYEQYF. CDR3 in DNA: TGTGCCAGCAGCCTTGGGGGCGTGGGACTGCACTACGAGCAGTACTTC.